This T cell receptor beta chain was identified in a study of blood T cell repertoires in COVID-19. Clones were read by immunoSEQ multiplex PCR, and TCRdb kept only the in-frame ones, dropping some. The sample carries about 210,000 clones, around 81% recorded once. This study enrolled people aged roughly 18 to 89 from about two dozen US geographic areas. The sequence was collected from a woman aged 50 to 60 with acute COVID-19. Material for sequencing was PBMCs or T cells enriched from blood (not recorded which).

The CDR3 region has the DNA TGCGCCAGCAGCTTGCAGGGGGGCGACACAGATACGCAGTATTTT. Amino acids: CASSLQGGDTDTQYF. The rearrangement uses TRBV5-1 and TRBJ2-3, with D possibly being TRBD1 (7 bases). The CDR3 runs to 15 residues. Germline V lookup: CDR1 SGHRS, CDR2 YFSETQ. Trimming took 1 base from V and 2 from J, leaving 11 bases between them. Full variable domain (remainder filled in from reference TRBV5-1 and TRBJ2-3): KAGVTQTPRYLIKTRGQQVTLSCSPISGHRSVSWYQQTPGQGLQFLFEYFSETQRNKGNFPGRFSGRQFSNSRSEMNVSTLELGDSALYLCASSLQGGDTDTQYFGPGTRLTVL.